The T cell receptor (beta chain) described here comes from a study of blood T cell repertoires in COVID-19. The method was immunoSEQ multiplex PCR; TCRdb's version includes in-frame clones alone and lacks a portion of them. The sample contains roughly 90,000 clones, about 89% of which appear only once. This clone has just a few counts. CDR3 length equals 16 residues. Germline values: CDR1 MDHEN, CDR2 SYDVKM. The V gene lost 7 bases and the J gene lost 0 bases, with 13 bases spanning the gap. The chain uses TRBV28 and TRBJ1-6; maybe TRBD1 (6 bases). Specimen: peripheral blood. This TCR derives from a man in his forties or fifties with COVID-19, enrolled during active disease. CDR3 DNA: TGTGCCAGCAAATGGACAGAGAGCTCCTATAATTCACCCCTCCACTTT. Translation gives CASKWTESSYNSPLHF.